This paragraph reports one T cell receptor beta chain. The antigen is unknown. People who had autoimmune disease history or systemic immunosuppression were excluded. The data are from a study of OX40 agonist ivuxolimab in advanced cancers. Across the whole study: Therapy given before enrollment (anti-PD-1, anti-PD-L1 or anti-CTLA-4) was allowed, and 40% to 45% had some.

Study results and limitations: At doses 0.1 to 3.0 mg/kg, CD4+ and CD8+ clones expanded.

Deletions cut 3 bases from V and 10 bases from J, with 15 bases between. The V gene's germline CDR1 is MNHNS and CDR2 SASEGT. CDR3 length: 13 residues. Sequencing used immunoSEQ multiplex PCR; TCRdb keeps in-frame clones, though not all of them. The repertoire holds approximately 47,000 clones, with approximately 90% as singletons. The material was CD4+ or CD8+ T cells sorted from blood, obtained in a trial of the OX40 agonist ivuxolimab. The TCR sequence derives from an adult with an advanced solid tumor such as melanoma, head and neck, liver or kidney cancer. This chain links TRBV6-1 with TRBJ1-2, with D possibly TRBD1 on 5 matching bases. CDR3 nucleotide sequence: TGTGCCAGCAGTGATTTTCAGGGAAGGGACTACACCTTC. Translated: CASSDFQGRDYTF.